One and the same sample provided the 5 T cell receptor beta chains below, sequenced in a study of shared clonotypes between healthy human individuals. The method was immunoSEQ multiplex PCR; TCRdb's version includes in-frame clones alone and lacks a portion of them. The sample yields 1.5 million to 2.5 million clones, roughly 94% seen once. Naive CD8 cells were CD45RO-negative, positively selected for CCR7, excluding terminally differentiated effector memory CD45RA+ cells. The sample consisted of naive CD8+ T cells sorted from blood. The receptors originated from a man aged 18 to 30 in good health.

The chain has TRBV29-1 and TRBJ2-1; D perhaps matches TRBD2 (5 bases). V was cut by 0 bases and J by 4 bases, with 16 bases left in between. CDR3 size: 16 residues. CDR1 and CDR2 (germline): SQVTM, ANQGSEA. The CDR3 loop is CSVEDHVEAVYNEQFF. As DNA, the CDR3 is TGCAGCGTTGAAGATCACGTCGAAGCGGTATACAATGAGCAGTTCTTC.

The rearrangement joins TRBV4-2 to TRBJ2-1; D possibly corresponds to TRBD2 (6 bases). V lost 0 bases to trimming and J lost 9 bases, with 9 bases between them. CDR1 and CDR2 (germline): LGHNA, YNFKEQ. The CDR3 consists of 13 residues. The CDR3 here is CASSQDRGLEQFF. The DNA for the CDR3 is TGTGCCAGCAGCCAAGATAGGGGACTTGAGCAGTTCTTC.

In the case of this clone: The same CDR3 is also encoded by other DNA sequences in this sample. The gene calls are TRBV19 and TRBJ2-1; 8 nucleotides align to TRBD2. With 6 bases clipped from V and 8 bases from J, the junction kept 6 bases outside the gene matches. The CDR3 has 13 amino acids. In germline, CDR1 is LNHDA, CDR2 SQIVND (reference sequence). CDR3 sequence: CASSFGLADEQFF. In DNA form, the CDR3 reads TGTGCCAGTAGCTTCGGACTAGCAGATGAGCAGTTCTTC.

In regard to this clone: The same CDR3 also results from other DNA sequences found in this sample. The chain links TRBV2 to TRBJ2-5; TRBD2 matches at 10 bases. CDR3 size: 15 residues. J lost 2 bases, V lost 2 bases, and 2 bases had no gene match. Germline CDR1 and CDR2: SNHLY and FYNNEI. CDR3 loop: CASSELAGAQETQYF. The DNA of the CDR3 is TGTGCCAGCAGTGAACTAGCGGGGGCACAAGAGACCCAGTACTTC. Variable domain in full (rest from reference TRBV2 and TRBJ2-5): EPEVTQTPSHQVTQMGQEVILRCVPISNHLYFYWYRQILGQKVEFLVSFYNNEISEKSEIFDDQFSVERPDGSNFTLKIRSTKLEDSAMYFCASSELAGAQETQYFGPGTRLLVL.

This clone was detected only a few times. Other DNA sequences from this sample encode an identical CDR3 as well. The chain carries TRBV27 and TRBJ2-2; D unclear. V was pared by 0 bases and J by 4 bases, with 3 bases between. This CDR3 contains 13 residues. Per the germline V gene, CDR1 is MNHEY and CDR2 is SMNVEV (reference sequence). The CDR3 nucleotides are TGTGCCAGCAGTTTATCAAGCACCGGGGAGCTGTTTTTT. It encodes CASSLSSTGELFF.